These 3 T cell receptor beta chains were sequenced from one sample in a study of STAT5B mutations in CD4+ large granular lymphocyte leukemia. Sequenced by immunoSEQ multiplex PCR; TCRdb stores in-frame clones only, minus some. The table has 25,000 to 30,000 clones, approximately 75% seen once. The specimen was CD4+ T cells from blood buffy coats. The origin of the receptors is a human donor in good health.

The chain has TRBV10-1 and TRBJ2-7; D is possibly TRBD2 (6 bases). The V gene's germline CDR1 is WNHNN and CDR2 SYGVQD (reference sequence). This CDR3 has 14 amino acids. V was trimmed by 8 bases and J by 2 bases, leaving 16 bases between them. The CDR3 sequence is CASRRGTLAYEQYF. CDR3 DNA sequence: TGCGCCAGCCGGCGGGGAACCTTGGCCTACGAGCAGTACTTC.

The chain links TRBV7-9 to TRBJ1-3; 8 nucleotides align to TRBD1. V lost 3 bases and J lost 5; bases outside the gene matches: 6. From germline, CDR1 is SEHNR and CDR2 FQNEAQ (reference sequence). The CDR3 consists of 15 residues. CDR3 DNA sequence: TGTGCCAGCAGCTTCCGGGACAGGTGGCGAAACACCATATATTTT. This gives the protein CASSFRDRWRNTIYF.

DNA of the CDR3: TGTGCCAGCAGTCCCCTTGGGTGGGGTGAAAAACTGTTTTTT. It encodes CASSPLGWGEKLFF. The chain links TRBV27 to TRBJ1-4, with D uncertain. CDR1 MNHEY and CDR2 SMNVEV come from the germline V gene (reference sequence). The CDR3 loop spans 14 amino acids. V was cut by 5 bases and J by 7 bases, with 14 bases left in between.